This TCR beta chain was recorded in a study of regulatory T cells in long-lasting Graves disease. Researchers made TCR beta libraries by using iRepertoire HTBI primers and running Arm-PCR on CDR3 regions. TCRdb reprocessed the multiplex PCR reads with MiXCR, giving one entry per CDR3 protein. The data hold fewer than 550,000 distinct CDR3 sequences, with approximately 16% observed a single time. Indicated time point: newly diagnosed GD, antithyroid drugs for less than 3 months. The authors made the TCR library using RNA they extracted from PBMCs. Looked up from germline, CDR1 is SGDLS and CDR2 is YYNGEE. The CDR3 extends over 12 amino acids. Trimming took 4 bases from V and 11 from J, leaving 15 bases between them. These data were also filed under a second study, of T cells in Graves' hyperthyroidism and ophthalmopathy. As that study records: Researchers ran a first-round RT-PCR on the TCR CDR3 using the HTBI primer set. Peripheral blood also featured most of the thyroid clonotypes expanded above 0.001.

This TCR derives from a woman aged 35-60 years with Graves disease. The chain uses TRBV9 and TRBJ1-2; D unclear. This specimen was peripheral blood mononuclear cells (PBMCs), taken at new diagnosis, from a patient treated with antithyroid drugs. The CDR3 region has the DNA TGTGCCAGCAGCCCCTCCAGGTGGAGGTACACCTTC. It codes for CASSPSRWRYTF. Together with reference TRBV9 and TRBJ1-2, the CDR3 gives the full variable domain: DSGVTQTPKHLITATGQRVTLRCSPRSGDLSVYWYQQSLDQGLQFLIQYYNGEERAKGNILERFSAQQFPDLHSELNLSSLELGDSALYFCASSPSRWRYTFGSGTRLTVV.